The sequence of this T cell receptor (beta chain) was determined in a study of T cell changes during pregnancy in multiple sclerosis. The CDR3 extends over 15 amino acids. CDR1 is SGHTA and CDR2 is FQGNSA in the germline V gene. The V and J ends lost 5 bases and 0 bases, in that order; junction bases with no gene match: 5. Produced via immunoSEQ multiplex PCR; TCRdb's table is partial and in-frame only. The repertoire includes roughly 79,000 clones, 75% to 95% of them detected once, and less than 0.45% sits in the top ten. The TCR sequence derives from a female donor with multiple sclerosis, enrolled in a pregnancy study. V and J are TRBV7-2 and TRBJ2-7; 9 bases map to TRBD2. This sample comprised CD4+ T cells from peripheral blood mononuclear cells, obtained before pregnancy. This CDR3 is CASSALSGSSYEQYF. The CDR3 nucleotides are TGTGCCAGCAGCGCGCTTAGCGGGAGCTCCTACGAGCAGTACTTC.